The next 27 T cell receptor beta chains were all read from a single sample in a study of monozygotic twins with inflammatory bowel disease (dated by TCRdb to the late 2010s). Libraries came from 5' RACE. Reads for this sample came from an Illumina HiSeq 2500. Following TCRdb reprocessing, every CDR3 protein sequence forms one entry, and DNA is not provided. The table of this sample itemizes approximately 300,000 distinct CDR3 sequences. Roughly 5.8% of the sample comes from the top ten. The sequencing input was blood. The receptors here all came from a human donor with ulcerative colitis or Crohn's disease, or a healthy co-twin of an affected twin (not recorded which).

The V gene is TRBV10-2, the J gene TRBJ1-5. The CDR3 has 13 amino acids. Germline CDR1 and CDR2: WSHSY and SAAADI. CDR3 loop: CASSGVRGQPQHF.

This chain's CDR3 is CASSLVGTAIYEQYF. V gene TRBV5-6 combines with J gene TRBJ2-7; TCRdb gives TRBD1 as the D gene, but with no DNA this cannot be confirmed. CDR1 and CDR2 from the germline V gene are SGHDT and YYEEEE. The CDR3 spans 15 residues.

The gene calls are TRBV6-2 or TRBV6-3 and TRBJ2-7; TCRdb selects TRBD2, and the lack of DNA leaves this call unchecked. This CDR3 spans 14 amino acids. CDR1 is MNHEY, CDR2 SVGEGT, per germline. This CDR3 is CASTKIGGIDEQYF.

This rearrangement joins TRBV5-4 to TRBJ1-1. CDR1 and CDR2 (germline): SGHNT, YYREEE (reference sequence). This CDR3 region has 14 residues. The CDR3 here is CASSWGQMNTEAFF.

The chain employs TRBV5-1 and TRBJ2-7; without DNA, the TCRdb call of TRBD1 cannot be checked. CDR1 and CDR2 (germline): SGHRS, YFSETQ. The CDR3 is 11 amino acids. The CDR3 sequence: CASKGAGEQYF.

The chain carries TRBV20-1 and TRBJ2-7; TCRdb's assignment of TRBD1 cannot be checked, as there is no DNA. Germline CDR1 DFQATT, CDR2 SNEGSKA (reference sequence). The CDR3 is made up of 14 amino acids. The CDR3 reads CSTGGGQPYYEQYF.

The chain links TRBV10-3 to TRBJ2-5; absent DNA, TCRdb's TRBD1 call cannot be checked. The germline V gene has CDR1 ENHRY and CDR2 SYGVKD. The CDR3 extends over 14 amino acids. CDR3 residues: CAISPDPAQETQYF.

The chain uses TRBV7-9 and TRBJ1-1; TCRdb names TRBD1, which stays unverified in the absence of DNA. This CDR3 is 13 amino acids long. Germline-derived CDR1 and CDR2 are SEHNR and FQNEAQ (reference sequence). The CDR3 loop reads CASSLRGDTEAFF.

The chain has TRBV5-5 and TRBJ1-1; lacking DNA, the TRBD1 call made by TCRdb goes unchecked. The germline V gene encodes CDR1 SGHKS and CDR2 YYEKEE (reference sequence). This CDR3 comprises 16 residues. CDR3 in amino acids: CASSLGVGAITAEAFF.

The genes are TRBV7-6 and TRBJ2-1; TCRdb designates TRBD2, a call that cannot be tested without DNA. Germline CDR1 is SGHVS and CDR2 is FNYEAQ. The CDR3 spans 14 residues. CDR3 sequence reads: CASSWSGGSHEQFF. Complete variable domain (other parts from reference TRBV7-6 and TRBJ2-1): GAGVSQSPRYKVTKRGQDVALRCDPISGHVSLYWYRQALGQGPEFLTYFNYEAQQDKSGLPNDRFSAERPEGSISTLTIQRTEQRDSAMYRCASSWSGGSHEQFFGPGTRLTVL.

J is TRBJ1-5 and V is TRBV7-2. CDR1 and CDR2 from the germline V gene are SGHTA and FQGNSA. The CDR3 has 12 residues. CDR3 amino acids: CASSLYAQPQHF.

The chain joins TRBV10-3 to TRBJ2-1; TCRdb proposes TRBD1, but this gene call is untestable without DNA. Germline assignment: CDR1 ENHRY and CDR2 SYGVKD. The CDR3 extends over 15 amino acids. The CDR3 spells CAISVLGQDYNEQFF.

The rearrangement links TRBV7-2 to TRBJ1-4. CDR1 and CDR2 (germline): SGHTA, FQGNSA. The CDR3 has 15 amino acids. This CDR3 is CASSLEFATNEKLFF.

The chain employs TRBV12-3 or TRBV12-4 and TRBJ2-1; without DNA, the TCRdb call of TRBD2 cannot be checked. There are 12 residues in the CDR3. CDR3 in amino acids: CASTGTSGRQFF.

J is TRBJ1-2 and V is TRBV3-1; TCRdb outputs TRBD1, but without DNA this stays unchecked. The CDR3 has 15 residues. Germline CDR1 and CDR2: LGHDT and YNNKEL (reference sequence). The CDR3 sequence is CASSPWTTGGYGYTF.

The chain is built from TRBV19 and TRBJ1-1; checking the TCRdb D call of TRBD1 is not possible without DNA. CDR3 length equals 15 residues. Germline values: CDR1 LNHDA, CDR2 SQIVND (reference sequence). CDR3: CASDSLTGGNTEAFF.

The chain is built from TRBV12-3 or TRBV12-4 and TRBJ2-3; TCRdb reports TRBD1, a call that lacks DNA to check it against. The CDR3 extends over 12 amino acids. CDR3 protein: CASRSRQGTQYF.

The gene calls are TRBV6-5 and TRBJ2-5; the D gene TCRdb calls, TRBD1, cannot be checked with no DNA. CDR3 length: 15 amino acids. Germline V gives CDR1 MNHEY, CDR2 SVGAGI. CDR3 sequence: CASSYETGGGKTQYF.

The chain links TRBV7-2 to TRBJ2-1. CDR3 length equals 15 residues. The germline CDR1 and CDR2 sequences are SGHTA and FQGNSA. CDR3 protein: CASSKDRSSYNEQFF.

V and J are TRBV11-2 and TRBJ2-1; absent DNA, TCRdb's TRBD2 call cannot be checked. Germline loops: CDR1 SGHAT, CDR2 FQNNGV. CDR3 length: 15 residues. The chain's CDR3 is CASSFSGRWGNEQFF. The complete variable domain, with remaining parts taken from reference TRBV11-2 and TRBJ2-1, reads EAGVAQSPRYKIIEKRQSVAFWCNPISGHATLYWYQQILGQGPKLLIQFQNNGVVDDSQLPKDRFSAERLKGVDSTLKIQPAKLEDSAVYLCASSFSGRWGNEQFFGPGTRLTVL.

CDR3 sequence reads: CASTSDSVGLAGSYNEQFF. The chain recombines TRBV12-3 or TRBV12-4 with TRBJ2-1; the D gene TCRdb calls, TRBD2, cannot be checked with no DNA. This CDR3 region has 19 residues.

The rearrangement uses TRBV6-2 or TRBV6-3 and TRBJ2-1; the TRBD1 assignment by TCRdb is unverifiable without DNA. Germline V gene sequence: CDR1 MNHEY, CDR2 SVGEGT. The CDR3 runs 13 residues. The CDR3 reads CASRPGHDNEQFF.

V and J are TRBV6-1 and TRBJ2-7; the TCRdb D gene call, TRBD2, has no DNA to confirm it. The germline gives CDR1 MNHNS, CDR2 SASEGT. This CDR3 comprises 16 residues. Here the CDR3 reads CASSGVTSGFTYEQYF.

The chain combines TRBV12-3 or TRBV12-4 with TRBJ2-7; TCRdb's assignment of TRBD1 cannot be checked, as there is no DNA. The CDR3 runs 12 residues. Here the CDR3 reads CASSQTGNEQYF.

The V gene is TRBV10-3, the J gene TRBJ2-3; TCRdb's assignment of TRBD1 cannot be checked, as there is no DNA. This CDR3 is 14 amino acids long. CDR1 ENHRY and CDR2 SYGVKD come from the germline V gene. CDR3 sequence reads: CAISIDRGTDTQYF.

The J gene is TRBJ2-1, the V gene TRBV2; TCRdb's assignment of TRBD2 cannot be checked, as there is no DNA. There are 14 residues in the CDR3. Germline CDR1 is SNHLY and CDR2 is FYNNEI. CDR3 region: CATSAGESYNEQFF.

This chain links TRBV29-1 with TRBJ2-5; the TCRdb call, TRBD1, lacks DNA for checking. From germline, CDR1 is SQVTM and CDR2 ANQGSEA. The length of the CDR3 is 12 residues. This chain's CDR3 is CSPWTEQETQYF. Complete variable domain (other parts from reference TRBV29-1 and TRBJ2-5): SAVISQKPSRDICQRGTSLTIQCQVDSQVTMMFWYRQQPGQSLTLIATANQGSEATYESGFVIDKFPISRPNLTFSTLTVSNMSPEDSSIYLCSPWTEQETQYFGPGTRLLVL.